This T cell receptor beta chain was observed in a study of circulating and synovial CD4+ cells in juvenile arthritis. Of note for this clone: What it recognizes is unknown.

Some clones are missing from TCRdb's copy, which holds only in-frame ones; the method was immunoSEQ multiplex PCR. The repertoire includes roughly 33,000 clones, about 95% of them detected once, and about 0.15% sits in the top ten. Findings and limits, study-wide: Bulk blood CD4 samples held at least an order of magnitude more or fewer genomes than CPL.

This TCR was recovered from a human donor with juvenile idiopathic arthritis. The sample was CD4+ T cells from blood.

The CDR3 is CASSSPGQGLNQPQHF. The CDR3 coding sequence is TGTGCCAGCAGTTCGCCGGGACAGGGGCTCAATCAGCCCCAGCATTTT. V is TRBV28 and J is TRBJ1-5; 10 bases line up with TRBD1. The CDR3 covers 16 residues. CDR1 is MDHEN, CDR2 SYDVKM, per germline. J was trimmed by 3 bases and V by 4 bases; bases with no gene match: 6.